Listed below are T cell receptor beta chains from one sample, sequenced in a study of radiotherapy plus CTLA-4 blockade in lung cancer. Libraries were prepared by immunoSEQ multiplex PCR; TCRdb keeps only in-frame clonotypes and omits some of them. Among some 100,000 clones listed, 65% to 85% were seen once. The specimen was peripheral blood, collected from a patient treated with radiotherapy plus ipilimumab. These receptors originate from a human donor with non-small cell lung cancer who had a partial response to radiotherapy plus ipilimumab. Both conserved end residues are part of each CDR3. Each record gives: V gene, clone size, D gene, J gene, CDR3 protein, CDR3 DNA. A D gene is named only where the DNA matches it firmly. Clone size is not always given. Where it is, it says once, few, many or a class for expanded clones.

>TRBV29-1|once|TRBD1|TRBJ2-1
CSVGQGGEQFF
TGCAGCGTAGGACAGGGAGGTGAGCAGTTCTTC
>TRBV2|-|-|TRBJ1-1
CASRTTGSGEAFF
TGTGCCAGCAGGACAACAGGGTCGGGGGAAGCTTTCTTT
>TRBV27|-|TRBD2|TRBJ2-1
CASSFGLGGNEQFF
TGTGCCAGCAGTTTCGGGTTGGGGGGGAATGAGCAGTTCTTC
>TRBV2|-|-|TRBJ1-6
CASRRSGISPLHF
TGTGCCAGCCGGCGGTCAGGGATATCACCCCTCCACTTT
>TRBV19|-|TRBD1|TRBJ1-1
CASSITRTGPRTEAFF
TGTGCCAGTAGTATAACCCGGACAGGGCCTCGCACTGAAGCTTTCTTT
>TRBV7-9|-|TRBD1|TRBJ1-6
CASSLGQENSPLHF
TGTGCCAGCAGCCTGGGACAGGAGAATTCACCCCTCCACTTT
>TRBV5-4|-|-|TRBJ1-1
CASSLPRGWAFF
TGTGCCAGCAGCTTGCCAAGGGGGTGGGCTTTCTTT
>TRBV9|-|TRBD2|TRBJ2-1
CASSVGLLAGGGVYNEQFF
TGTGCCAGCAGCGTAGGTCTTCTAGCGGGAGGGGGGGTTTACAATGAGCAGTTCTTC
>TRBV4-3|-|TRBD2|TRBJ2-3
CASSQETSVKGDTQYF
TGCGCCAGCAGCCAGGAGACTAGCGTCAAGGGAGATACGCAGTATTTT
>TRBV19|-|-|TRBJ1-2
CASRSGNYGYTF
TGTGCCAGTAGGAGCGGGAACTATGGCTACACCTTC
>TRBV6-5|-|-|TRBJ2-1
CASSYSPVGGYNEQFF
TGTGCCAGCAGTTACTCGCCGGTTGGAGGGTACAATGAGCAGTTCTTC
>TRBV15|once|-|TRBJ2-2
CATSRTRNTGGLFF
TGTGCCACCAGCAGAACAAGGAACACCGGGGGGCTGTTTTTT
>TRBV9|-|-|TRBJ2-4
CASSPPPQGIAKNIQYF
TGTGCCAGCAGCCCCCCCCCGCAGGGAATAGCCAAAAACATTCAGTACTTC
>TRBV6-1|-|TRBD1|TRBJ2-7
CASIRGQGWLYEQYF
TGTGCCAGCATTCGAGGACAGGGTTGGTTGTACGAGCAGTACTTC
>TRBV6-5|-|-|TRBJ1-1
CASSYSRNTEAFF
TGTGCCAGCAGTTACTCGCGGAACACTGAAGCTTTCTTT
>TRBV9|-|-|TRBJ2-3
CASSVGPLPIYTDTQYF
TGTGCCAGCAGCGTGGGCCCTCTCCCAATTTACACAGATACGCAGTATTTT
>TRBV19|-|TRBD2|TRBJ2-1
CASSADLGTSGSPVYNEQFF
TGTGCCAGTAGTGCCGACCTCGGGACTAGCGGGAGCCCAGTCTACAATGAGCAGTTCTTC
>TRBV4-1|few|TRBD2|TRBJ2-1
CASSQDPPSGTMYEQFF
TGCGCCAGCAGCCAAGATCCCCCTAGCGGGACGATGTATGAGCAGTTCTTC
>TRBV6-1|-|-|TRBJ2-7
CANAGAPSHEQYF
TGTGCCAACGCGGGGGCACCAAGCCACGAGCAGTACTTC
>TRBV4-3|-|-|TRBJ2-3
CASSQESYEGADTQYF
TGCGCCAGCAGCCAAGAATCCTATGAGGGGGCAGATACGCAGTATTTT
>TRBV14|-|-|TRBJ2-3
CASSQGLGQRKGTDTQYF
TGTGCCAGCAGCCAAGGACTCGGACAGAGGAAGGGGACAGATACGCAGTATTTT
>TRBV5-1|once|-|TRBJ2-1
CASSLDSNSYNEQFF
TGCGCCAGCAGCTTGGACAGCAACTCCTACAATGAGCAGTTCTTC
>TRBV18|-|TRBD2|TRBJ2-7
CASSPPGRGLTSGRINEQYF
TGTGCCAGCTCACCCCCCGGCAGGGGGCTAACTAGCGGGAGGATCAACGAGCAGTACTTC
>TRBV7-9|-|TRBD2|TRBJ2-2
CASSTGLAGNTGELFF
TGTGCCAGCAGCACGGGACTAGCGGGAAACACCGGGGAGCTGTTTTTT
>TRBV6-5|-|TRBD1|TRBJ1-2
CASSYSTGGAVGYTF
TGTGCCAGCAGTTATTCTACAGGGGGCGCGGTGGGCTACACCTTC
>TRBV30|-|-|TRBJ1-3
CAWRKGLGGNTIYF
TGTGCCTGGAGGAAGGGGCTCGGAGGAAACACCATATATTTT
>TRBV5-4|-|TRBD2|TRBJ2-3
CASSAGLAMPSTDTQYF
TGTGCCAGCAGCGCGGGACTAGCGATGCCTAGCACAGATACGCAGTATTTT
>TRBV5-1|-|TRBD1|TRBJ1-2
CASSPGQVYGYTF
TGCGCCAGCAGCCCGGGACAGGTCTATGGCTACACCTTC
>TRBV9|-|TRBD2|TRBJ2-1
CASSGEREMNEQFF
TGCGCCAGCAGCGGAGAGCGGGAGATGAATGAGCAGTTCTTC
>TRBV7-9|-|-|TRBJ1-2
CASSISPGRENYGYTF
TGTGCCAGCAGCATTTCTCCAGGGAGGGAGAACTATGGCTACACCTTC
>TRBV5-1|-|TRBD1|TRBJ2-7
CASSWPRQGAYEQYF
TGCGCCAGCAGCTGGCCCCGACAGGGTGCCTACGAGCAGTACTTC
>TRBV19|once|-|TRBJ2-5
CASSISRAQETQYF
TGTGCCAGTAGTATTTCCAGGGCTCAAGAGACCCAGTACTTC
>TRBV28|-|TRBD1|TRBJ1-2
CASGTGYNYGYTF
TGTGCCAGCGGGACAGGGTATAACTATGGCTACACCTTC
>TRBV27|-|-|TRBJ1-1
CASSLLENTEAFF
TGTGCCAGCAGTTTATTAGAAAACACTGAAGCTTTCTTT
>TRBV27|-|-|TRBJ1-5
CASSLRGSNQPQHF
TGTGCCAGCAGTTTGAGGGGGAGCAATCAGCCCCAGCATTTT
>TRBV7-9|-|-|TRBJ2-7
CASRSGGSSSYEQYF
TGTGCCAGCAGGTCTGGGGGCTCGAGCTCCTACGAGCAGTACTTC
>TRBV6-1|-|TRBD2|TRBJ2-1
CASSLGGTSGEQFF
TGTGCCAGCAGTTTAGGGGGCACTAGCGGGGAGCAGTTCTTC
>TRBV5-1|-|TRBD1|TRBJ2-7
CASSPQGQGSGEQYF
TGCGCCAGCAGCCCCCAGGGACAGGGTTCTGGCGAGCAGTACTTC
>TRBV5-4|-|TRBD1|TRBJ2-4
CASSLGQGNIQYF
TGTGCCAGCAGCTTAGGACAGGGGAACATTCAGTACTTC
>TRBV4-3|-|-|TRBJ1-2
CASSQDMFGYGYTF
TGCGCCAGCAGCCAAGATATGTTCGGGTATGGCTACACCTTC
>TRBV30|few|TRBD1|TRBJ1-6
CAGVVRTGSNSPLHF
TGTGCCGGGGTGGTACGGACAGGGAGTAATTCACCCCTCCACTTT
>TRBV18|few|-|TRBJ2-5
CASSPWGGEETQYF
TGTGCCAGCTCACCATGGGGGGGCGAAGAGACCCAGTACTTC
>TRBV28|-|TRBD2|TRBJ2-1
CASSLYLAGGYNEQFF
TGTGCCAGCAGTTTATACCTAGCGGGAGGGTACAATGAGCAGTTCTTC
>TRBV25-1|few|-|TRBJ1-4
CASSPRVGRDSGNEKLFF
TGTGCCAGCAGTCCACGGGTCGGCAGGGACTCAGGGAATGAAAAACTGTTTTTT
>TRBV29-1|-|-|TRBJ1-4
CSVARGIHPNEKLFF
TGCAGCGTTGCGAGGGGGATTCATCCTAATGAAAAACTGTTTTTT
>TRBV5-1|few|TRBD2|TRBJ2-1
CASAMSGRTYGNEQFF
TGCGCCAGCGCTATGAGCGGGAGAACCTACGGGAATGAGCAGTTCTTC
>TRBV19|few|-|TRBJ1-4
CASRRVINEKLFF
TGTGCCAGTAGGCGGGTAATCAATGAAAAACTGTTTTTT
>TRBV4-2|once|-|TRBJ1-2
CASSQDVSGLGGYTF
TGTGCCAGCAGCCAAGATGTGTCAGGATTGGGTGGCTACACCTTC
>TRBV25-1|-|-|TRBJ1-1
CASSENRDGTEAFF
TGTGCCAGCAGTGAAAACAGGGATGGCACTGAAGCTTTCTTT
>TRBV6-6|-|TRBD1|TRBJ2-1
CASRSPGQGAVNEQFF
TGTGCCAGCAGAAGCCCGGGACAGGGGGCGGTAAATGAGCAGTTCTTC
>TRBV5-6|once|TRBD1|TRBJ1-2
CASSLQGRFGYTF
TGTGCCAGCAGCTTACAGGGGCGGTTTGGCTACACCTTC
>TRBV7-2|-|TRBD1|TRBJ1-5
CASSRQGTGNQPQHF
TGTGCCAGCAGCCGACAGGGGACCGGCAATCAGCCCCAGCATTTT
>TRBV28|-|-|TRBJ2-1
CASSPLRPGENEQFF
TGTGCCAGCAGTCCCCTCAGGCCGGGGGAAAATGAGCAGTTCTTC
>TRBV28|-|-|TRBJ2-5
CASSLSGAETQYF
TGTGCCAGCAGTTTATCTGGGGCCGAGACCCAGTACTTC